The 10 T cell receptor beta chains listed next were all sequenced from one sample in a study of blood T cell repertoires in COVID-19. Sequencing was performed with immunoSEQ multiplex PCR; in TCRdb, only in-frame clones are kept and a portion is missing. The sample lists 150,000 to 200,000 clones; 80% to 85% were seen once. Sequencing input: PBMCs or T cells enriched from blood (not recorded which). The receptors originated from a woman aged 25 to 39 who had been exposed to COVID-19.

This clone was seen repeatedly, ten times or more. J is TRBJ1-4 and V is TRBV28; 8 bases align to TRBD1. The junction had 4 bases not matched to a gene; V was cut back by 4 bases and J by 3 bases. The CDR3 extends over 15 amino acids. CDR1 is MDHEN, CDR2 SYDVKM, per germline. In DNA, the CDR3 is TGTGCCAGCAGTTCCGGGACAGGCCCTAATGAAAAACTGTTTTTT. Its protein product is CASSSGTGPNEKLFF.

The rearrangement joins TRBV5-5 to TRBJ2-7, with 10 bases matching TRBD2. This CDR3 has 16 amino acids. V lost 4 bases and J lost 0; bases outside the gene matches: 7. The germline gives CDR1 SGHKS, CDR2 YYEKEE (reference sequence). The CDR3 is CASSPLTSGASYEQYF. The CDR3 DNA sequence: TGTGCCAGCAGCCCACTCACTAGCGGGGCCTCCTACGAGCAGTACTTC.

The CDR3 spells CASSLMDRGAWETQYF. The CDR3 DNA is TGTGCCAGCAGCTTAATGGACAGGGGGGCGTGGGAGACCCAGTACTTC. This chain uses TRBV11-2 with TRBJ2-5; 10 nucleotides agree with TRBD1. Germline V CDR1 and CDR2: SGHAT, FQNNGV. The CDR3 has 16 residues. Germline trimming cut 2 bases from V and 5 bases from J; bases unmatched to any gene: 8.

The J gene is TRBJ2-1, the V gene TRBV5-1, with 14 bases that match TRBD2. The germline V gene has CDR1 SGHRS and CDR2 YFSETQ. CDR3 length: 17 residues. Trimming took 3 bases from V and 3 from J; bases not matched to a gene: 5. CDR3 amino acids: CASSSGTSGGGYNEQFF. For the CDR3, the DNA is TGCGCCAGCAGCTCAGGGACTAGCGGGGGCGGCTACAATGAGCAGTTCTTC.

The chain joins TRBV27 to TRBJ1-1; D possibly corresponds to TRBD1 (5 bases). V was trimmed by 8 bases and J by 4 bases, leaving 20 bases between them. Germline V gene sequence: CDR1 MNHEY, CDR2 SMNVEV (reference sequence). This CDR3 is built from 15 residues. In DNA form, the CDR3 reads TGTGCCAGCTGGGGGGGGGAGGGACGGGGCACTGAAGCTTTCTTT. It encodes CASWGGEGRGTEAFF.

The chain uses TRBV27 and TRBJ1-5, with D tentatively TRBD1 (5 bases). CDR3 size: 15 residues. V was trimmed by 6 bases and J by 1 base, leaving 13 bases between them. Germline CDR1 is MNHEY and CDR2 is SMNVEV (reference sequence). The CDR3 loop is CASRLSAGSNQPQHF. CDR3 bases: TGTGCCAGCAGACTTTCGGCAGGGAGCAATCAGCCCCAGCATTTT.

The chain uses TRBV25-1 and TRBJ2-7; 9 bases agree with TRBD1. Looked up from germline, CDR1 is MGHDK and CDR2 is SYGVNS. The V and J ends lost 2 bases and 5 bases, in that order; junction bases with no gene match: 13. The CDR3 extends over 17 amino acids. CDR3 DNA sequence: TGTGCCAGCAGTGAAGGAGTCCGAGACAGGGGGTTCGACGAGCAGTACTTC. Protein sequence: CASSEGVRDRGFDEQYF.

The chain uses TRBV3-1 (or the pseudogene TRBV3-2) and TRBJ2-7; D is possibly TRBD2 (6 bases). V gave up 2 bases and J gave up 2 bases, with 13 bases separating them. There are 15 residues in the CDR3. CDR1 is LGHDT, CDR2 YNNKEL, per germline (reference sequence). This chain's CDR3 is CASSQRGIEPYEQYF. The CDR3 DNA reads TGTGCCAGCAGCCAACGGGGGATCGAACCCTACGAGCAGTACTTC.

This chain connects TRBV5-1 to TRBJ1-1; possible D gene TRBD1, 6 bases. V lost 4 bases and J lost 0, with 22 bases in between. Germline CDR1 reads SGHRS; CDR2 reads YFSETQ. The CDR3 runs to 18 residues. The CDR3 region has the DNA TGCGCCAGCAGCCCACGACCCTGGGACACAAAAGTGAACACTGAAGCTTTCTTT. Its translation: CASSPRPWDTKVNTEAFF. The full variable domain, rest sourced from reference TRBV5-1 and TRBJ1-1, is KAGVTQTPRYLIKTRGQQVTLSCSPISGHRSVSWYQQTPGQGLQFLFEYFSETQRNKGNFPGRFSGRQFSNSRSEMNVSTLELGDSALYLCASSPRPWDTKVNTEAFFGQGTRLTVV.

The chain employs TRBV6-4 and TRBJ1-6, with TRBD1 matching 8 bases. The V and J ends lost 6 bases and 5 bases, in that order; junction bases with no gene match: 6. This CDR3 comprises 15 residues. Germline values: CDR1 MRHNA, CDR2 SNTAGT. As DNA, the CDR3 is TGTGCCAGCAGGCGACAGGGGTGGGATAATTCACCCCTCCACTTT. Translated, it gives CASRRQGWDNSPLHF.